Shown below are 17 T cell receptor beta chains from a single sample sequenced in a study of blood T cell repertoires in COVID-19. The protocol was immunoSEQ multiplex PCR, while the TCRdb copy is restricted to in-frame clones and leaves out a portion. The sample includes about 300,000 clones, around 83% seen only once; the top ten take approximately 1.3%. Specimen: peripheral blood. These TCRs come from a woman aged 45-65 years with acute or convalescent COVID-19.

This chain uses TRBV28 with TRBJ1-5; 9 bases match TRBD1. CDR3 length: 19 amino acids. Trimming removed 10 bases from V and 0 bases from J; junction bases left unmatched: 19. Germline values: CDR1 MDHEN, CDR2 SYDVKM. The CDR3 loop reads CATEQPPGQGFYSNQPQHF. DNA of the CDR3: TGTGCCACAGAACAACCCCCGGGACAGGGATTTTATAGCAATCAGCCCCAGCATTTT.

The count of this clone is one. The rearrangement joins TRBV29-1 to TRBJ2-1, with 7 bases aligning to TRBD2. The CDR3 extends over 13 amino acids. The ends lost 8 bases at V and 4 bases at J; junction bases unmatched: 8. From germline, CDR1 is SQVTM and CDR2 ANQGSEA. The CDR3 nucleotides are TGCAGCCCAGTAATAGCGGGTTACAATGAGCAGTTCTTC. This codes for CSPVIAGYNEQFF.

This rearrangement joins TRBV6-1 to TRBJ1-2; 7 bases line up with TRBD1. Germline loops: CDR1 MNHNS, CDR2 SASEGT. The V segment lost 3 bases and the J segment 7 bases; nucleotides outside the gene matches: 5. This CDR3 spans 13 amino acids. The CDR3 reads CASSEWTGFGYTF. The CDR3 DNA sequence: TGTGCCAGCAGTGAGTGGACAGGATTTGGCTACACCTTC.

V and J are TRBV5-1 and TRBJ1-1; 7 bases map to TRBD1. The V gene's germline CDR1 is SGHRS and CDR2 YFSETQ. Trimming cost V 4 bases and J 1 base; bases outside gene matches: 7. CDR3 length: 15 amino acids. The CDR3, as DNA: TGCGCCAGCAGCCTGGGACAGTTGGGGAACACTGAAGCTTTCTTT. Translated: CASSLGQLGNTEAFF. Full variable domain (outside the CDR3, taken from reference TRBV5-1 and TRBJ1-1): KAGVTQTPRYLIKTRGQQVTLSCSPISGHRSVSWYQQTPGQGLQFLFEYFSETQRNKGNFPGRFSGRQFSNSRSEMNVSTLELGDSALYLCASSLGQLGNTEAFFGQGTRLTVV.

The chain is built from TRBV6-5 and TRBJ1-2, with D maybe TRBD1 (6 bases). Germline V CDR1 and CDR2: MNHEY, SVGAGI. This CDR3 contains 13 residues. V gave up 7 bases and J gave up 1 base, with 10 bases separating them. The CDR3 nucleotides read TGTGCCAGCAATACAGGGATTAACTATGGCTACACCTTC. This codes for CASNTGINYGYTF.

The V and J genes are TRBV10-3 and TRBJ1-2; D uncertain. Germline lookup yields CDR1 ENHRY and CDR2 SYGVKD. This CDR3 has 14 residues. Trimming left V 2 bases short and J 6 bases short, with 13 bases between. CDR3: CAISERRGRDGYTF. CDR3 nucleotide sequence: TGTGCCATCAGTGAGCGGCGGGGAAGGGATGGCTACACCTTC.

This clone was detected once. The V gene is TRBV9, the J gene TRBJ2-1; the match to TRBD2 covers 11 bases. The CDR3 has 15 residues. The germline V gene encodes CDR1 SGDLS and CDR2 YYNGEE. V dropped 3 bases and J dropped 3; count of bases not matched to a gene: 2. The CDR3 sequence is CASSAGTSGYNEQFF. CDR3 nucleotides: TGTGCCAGCAGCGCCGGGACTAGCGGCTACAATGAGCAGTTCTTC.

The V call is TRBV4-2, the J call TRBJ2-1, with TRBD2 matching 12 bases. The germline gives CDR1 LGHNA, CDR2 YNFKEQ. The CDR3 contains 17 residues. The ends lost 2 bases at V and 6 bases at J; junction bases unmatched: 8. The CDR3 sequence is CASSQLSSGGASNEQFF. CDR3 nucleotide sequence: TGTGCCAGCAGCCAATTATCTAGCGGGGGGGCGTCCAATGAGCAGTTCTTC.

The CDR3 sequence: CASSLLEILSGNTIYF. The CDR3 nucleotides are TGTGCCAGCAGCTTATTGGAGATCCTCTCTGGAAACACCATATATTTT. The genes are TRBV7-6 and TRBJ1-3; D ambiguous. The V and J ends lost 2 bases and 0 bases respectively, with 11 bases between them. This CDR3 comprises 16 residues. CDR1 SGHVS and CDR2 FNYEAQ come from the germline V gene.

This sequence joins TRBV10-3 and TRBJ1-1, with 10 bases lining up with TRBD1. Germline lookup yields CDR1 ENHRY and CDR2 SYGVKD. This CDR3 is built from 15 residues. The trim removed 6 bases at V and 3 bases at J, leaving 7 bases unmatched. The CDR3 sequence: CAISMGQGIDTEAFF. The CDR3 DNA is TGTGCCATCAGCATGGGACAGGGGATCGACACTGAAGCTTTCTTT.

J is TRBJ1-2 and V is TRBV19, with D tentatively TRBD1 (6 bases). The V end was cut by 7 bases, the J end by 2 bases, with 14 bases between. This CDR3 has 14 amino acids. Germline V lookup: CDR1 LNHDA, CDR2 SQIVND (reference sequence). In DNA form, the CDR3 reads TGTGCCAGTACCGGGACACAAGCCAACTATGGCTACACCTTC. Its protein is CASTGTQANYGYTF.

The table lists this clone with a count of one. The genes are TRBV5-4 and TRBJ2-3, with TRBD2 matching 10 bases. CDR1 is SGHNT and CDR2 is YYREEE in the germline V gene (reference sequence). Trimming removed 5 bases from V and 2 bases from J; junction bases left unmatched: 8. This CDR3 region has 16 residues. The DNA for the CDR3 is TGTGCCAGCAGATTAATAGCGGGGGGCCCCACAGATACGCAGTATTTT. Translation: CASRLIAGGPTDTQYF.

The chain recombines TRBV2 with TRBJ2-7; 7 bases line up with TRBD2. The CDR3 sequence is 14 residues long. Germline V gene sequence: CDR1 SNHLY, CDR2 FYNNEI. V shed 10 bases and J 3 bases; nucleotides not matched to a gene: 12. For the CDR3, the DNA is TGTGCCACGGACCGGGAGGCTACGGGCTACGAGCAGTACGTC. This gives the protein CATDREATGYEQYV.

A few counts support this clone. The CDR3 reads CASSEGLVERQYF. The CDR3 region has the DNA TGTGCCAGCAGCGAAGGACTAGTAGAGAGGCAGTACTTC. J is TRBJ2-7 and V is TRBV7-8, with TRBD2 matching over 7 bases. Per the germline V gene, CDR1 is SGHVS and CDR2 is FQNEAQ. The CDR3 is 13 residues long. V trimming: 5 bases; J trimming: 9 bases; junction bases outside the gene matches: 10.

This chain uses TRBV5-8 with TRBJ1-4, with TRBD1 matching over 12 bases. Germline V gene sequence: CDR1 SGHTS, CDR2 YDEGEE. V was clipped by 4 bases and J by 3 bases; unmatched bases: 10. The CDR3 length is 18 residues. CDR3 coding DNA: TGTGCCAGCAGCCCGGGTCCCGGGACAGGGGGCCCTAATGAAAAACTGTTTTTT. Translation: CASSPGPGTGGPNEKLFF. Based on the CDR3 plus reference TRBV5-8 and TRBJ1-4, the full variable domain is EAGVTQSPTHLIKTRGQQATLRCSPISGHTSVYWYQQALGLGLQFLLWYDEGEERNRGNFPPRFSGRQFPNYSSELNVNALELEDSALYLCASSPGPGTGGPNEKLFFGSGTQLSVL.

In its sample, this clone was seen a few times. The chain employs TRBV19 and TRBJ1-6, with a possible D match to TRBD1 (5 bases). Trimming cost V 5 bases and J 10 bases, with 18 bases left between them. Germline CDR1 reads LNHDA; CDR2 reads SQIVND (reference sequence). The CDR3 has 15 residues. The CDR3 DNA reads TGTGCCAGTAGTTTGGGTGGGCAGGGTCAATCACCCCTCCACTTT. Protein sequence: CASSLGGQGQSPLHF.

The chain uses TRBV5-1 and TRBJ1-1, with 7 bases identical to TRBD1. Germline-derived CDR1 and CDR2 are SGHRS and YFSETQ. Trimming cost V 10 bases and J 0 bases; bases outside gene matches: 9. The CDR3 is 14 residues long. CDR3 loop: CASQTGSLNTEAFF. CDR3 DNA sequence: TGCGCCTCCCAGACAGGGTCATTGAACACTGAAGCTTTCTTT.